The 4 T cell receptor beta chains reported below all come from one sample, sequenced in a study of human T cells and chemical hapten exposure. TCRdb called the RACE reads again in MiXCR, with one record for every CDR3 protein. The sample has some 120,000 distinct CDR3 sequences; roughly 9% are singletons. Documented time point: healthy volunteer bleed at 2 weeks. Blood, whole and unfractionated, served as the source for total RNA extraction. The specimen was whole blood. All receptors derive from a male donor in good health. Some clones in this sample may be carry-over from other donors' samples.

This clonotype was picked up a small number of times. The rearrangement links TRBV28 to TRBJ2-7, with 11 bases that match TRBD1. Per the germline V gene, CDR1 is MDHEN and CDR2 is SYDVKM. Germline trimming cut 8 bases from V and 2 bases from J; bases unmatched to any gene: 2. CDR3 size: 13 residues. The DNA of the CDR3 is TGTGCCAGCCTGGGACAGGGGGCCTACGAGCAGTACTTC. Translated: CASLGQGAYEQYF.

This clonotype appeared many times. The chain recombines TRBV11-2 with TRBJ2-1; TRBD2 matches 7 bases. Germline loops: CDR1 SGHAT, CDR2 FQNNGV. The CDR3 contains 16 residues. V was pared by 1 base and J by 6 bases, with 9 bases of the junction left unmatched. CDR3 protein: CASSLVGLADFNEQFF. The DNA for the CDR3 is TGTGCCAGCAGCTTAGTTGGGCTAGCGGATTTCAATGAGCAGTTCTTC. The whole variable domain, remainder taken from reference TRBV11-2 and TRBJ2-1, is EAGVAQSPRYKIIEKRQSVAFWCNPISGHATLYWYQQILGQGPKLLIQFQNNGVVDDSQLPKDRFSAERLKGVDSTLKIQPAKLEDSAVYLCASSLVGLADFNEQFFGPGTRLTVL.

This clonotype was detected ten times or more. This sequence joins TRBV6-2 or TRBV6-3 and TRBJ1-1, with D possibly being TRBD1 (5 bases). V was cut by 4 bases and J by 3 bases, with 24 bases left in between. The CDR3 loop spans 18 amino acids. Germline V gene lookup returns CDR1 MNHEY and CDR2 SVGEGT. The CDR3, as DNA: TGTGCCAGCAGTTGGTTAGGGACGAAGTCTCAAATGCACACTGAAGCTTTCTTT. This translates into CASSWLGTKSQMHTEAFF.

Worth noting for this clonotype: The junction differs from germline at one of its ends, possibly a read error. V and J are TRBV14 and TRBJ2-7; possibly TRBD2 for D (6 bases). The CDR3 contains 12 residues. Germline loops: CDR1 SGHDN, CDR2 FVKESK. The CDR3 region has the DNA TGTGCCAGCAGCCAAGATCGGCGCGGGAAGCACTTC. Amino acids: CASSQDRRGKHF.